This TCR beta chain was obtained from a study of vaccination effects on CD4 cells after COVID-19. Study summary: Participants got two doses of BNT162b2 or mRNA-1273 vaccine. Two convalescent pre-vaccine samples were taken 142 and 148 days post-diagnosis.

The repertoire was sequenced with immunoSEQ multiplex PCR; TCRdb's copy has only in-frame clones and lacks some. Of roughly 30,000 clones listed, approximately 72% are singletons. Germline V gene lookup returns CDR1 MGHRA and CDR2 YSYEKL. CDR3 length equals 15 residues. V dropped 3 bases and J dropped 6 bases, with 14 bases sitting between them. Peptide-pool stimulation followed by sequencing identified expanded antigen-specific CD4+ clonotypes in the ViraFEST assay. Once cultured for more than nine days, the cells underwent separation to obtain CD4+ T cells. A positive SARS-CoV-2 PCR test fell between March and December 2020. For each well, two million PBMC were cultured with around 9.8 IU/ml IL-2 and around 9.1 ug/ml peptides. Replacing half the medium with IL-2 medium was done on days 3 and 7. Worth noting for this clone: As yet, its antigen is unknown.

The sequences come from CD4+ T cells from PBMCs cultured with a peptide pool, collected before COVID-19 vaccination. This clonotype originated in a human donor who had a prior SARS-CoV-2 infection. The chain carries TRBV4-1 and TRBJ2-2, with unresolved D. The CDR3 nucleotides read TGCGCCAGCAGCCAGTCGACGACGTTCGCCGGGGAGCTGTTTTTT. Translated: CASSQSTTFAGELFF.